This entry lists 23 T cell receptor beta chains sequenced from one sample in a study of circulating and synovial CD4+ cells in juvenile arthritis. The assay was immunoSEQ multiplex PCR, and TCRdb's table has in-frame clones only and misses some. Of tens of thousands of clones in the sample, just under 95% were seen once. The sequenced sample consisted of CD4+ T cells from blood. These TCRs come from a human donor with juvenile idiopathic arthritis.

This sequence joins TRBV5-1 and TRBJ2-4; 12 positions match TRBD2. CDR3 size: 15 residues. From germline, CDR1 is SGHRS and CDR2 YFSETQ. Unmatched junction bases numbered 1, after V lost 4 bases and J lost 2 bases. The CDR3, as DNA: TGCGCCAGCAGCAGGACTAGCGGGACCAAAAACATTCAGTACTTC. This sequence encodes CASSRTSGTKNIQYF. The variable domain in full, with the rest retrieved from reference TRBV5-1 and TRBJ2-4, is KAGVTQTPRYLIKTRGQQVTLSCSPISGHRSVSWYQQTPGQGLQFLFEYFSETQRNKGNFPGRFSGRQFSNSRSEMNVSTLELGDSALYLCASSRTSGTKNIQYFGAGTRLSVL.

About this clone itself: Germline is not matched at one junction end, which may reflect a read error. The chain employs TRBV28 and TRBJ2-5; D perhaps matches TRBD2 (5 bases). The CDR3 length is 14 residues. Germline V gene data show CDR1 as MDHEN and CDR2 as SYDVKM. CDR3 nucleotide sequence: TGTACCAGCAGTCCTCGGGGAAGGGAGGAGACCCAGTACTTC. As protein: CTSSPRGREETQYF.

The chain joins TRBV6-5 to TRBJ1-5, with 7 bases matching TRBD1. This CDR3 has 14 amino acids. The V segment lost 6 bases and the J segment 3 bases; nucleotides outside the gene matches: 5. Germline V lookup: CDR1 MNHEY, CDR2 SVGAGI. The CDR3 spells CASSHDRDNQPQHF. The CDR3 DNA sequence: TGTGCCAGCAGCCATGACAGGGACAATCAGCCCCAGCATTTT.

This clone was seen once. The rearrangement links TRBV7-2 to TRBJ1-1; 12 nucleotides align to TRBD1. The CDR3 runs to 16 residues. The ends lost 5 bases at V and 0 bases at J; junction bases unmatched: 4. Germline values: CDR1 SGHTA, CDR2 FQGNSA. The CDR3 here is CASSAGQGALNTEAFF. DNA for the CDR3: TGTGCCAGCAGCGCGGGACAGGGGGCGTTGAACACTGAAGCTTTCTTT.

V and J are TRBV6-5 and TRBJ2-7; D may be TRBD2 (7 bases). The ends were cut back, 7 bases at V and 7 bases at J, with 20 bases in the middle. The CDR3 length is 14 residues. Germline CDR1 reads MNHEY; CDR2 reads SVGAGI. This chain's CDR3 is CASTREGGPREQYF. CDR3 coding DNA: TGTGCCAGCACCCGAGAGGGGGGGCCTAGGGAGCAGTACTTC.

V usage is TRBV7-3 and J usage is TRBJ2-5, with a tentative D call TRBD2 (6 bases). The J call may be wrong; the DNA end is better matched by TRBJ2-7. Looked up from germline, CDR1 is SGHTA and CDR2 is FQGTGA. CDR3 size: 14 residues. CDR3 sequence: CASSRGTGIYEQYF. The CDR3 DNA reads TGTGCCAGCAGCCGAGGGACTGGGATATACGAGCAGTACTTC.

The CDR3 DNA follows: TGTGCCACCAGCATAGCGGGAGACGCCTACAATGAGCAGTTCTTC. Its protein product is CATSIAGDAYNEQFF. The chain recombines TRBV15 with TRBJ2-1; 9 nucleotides align to TRBD2. Germline CDR1 LNHNV, CDR2 YYDKDF (reference sequence). After removal of 4 bases from V and 2 bases from J, the junction contained 3 bases not matched to a gene. The CDR3 extends over 15 amino acids.

The V and J genes are TRBV5-1 and TRBJ1-4, with TRBD1 matching 7 bases. The assigned J gene may be wrong: the sequence end matches TRBJ2-2 better. Germline CDR1 SGHRS, CDR2 YFSETQ. The CDR3 covers 14 residues. For the CDR3, the DNA is TGCGCCAGCAGCCCGTCACCGGGACAGGGGGAGCTGTTTTTT. Its translation is CASSPSPGQGELFF.

The chain joins TRBV5-4 to TRBJ2-1; D ambiguous. The CDR3 sequence is 14 residues long. Germline V CDR1 and CDR2: SGHNT, YYREEE (reference sequence). Trimming took off 3 bases at V and 6 bases at J, with 13 bases between the two ends. CDR3 loop: CASSSLGATNEQFF. For the CDR3, the DNA is TGTGCCAGCAGCTCCTTAGGAGCGACCAATGAGCAGTTCTTC. The whole variable domain, remainder taken from reference TRBV5-4 and TRBJ2-1, is ETGVTQSPTHLIKTRGQQVTLRCSSQSGHNTVSWYQQALGQGPQFIFQYYREEENGRGNFPPRFSGLQFPNYSSELNVNALELDDSALYLCASSSLGATNEQFFGPGTRLTVL.

This clone was recorded once. This chain links TRBV28 with TRBJ2-5; 10 bases are a match to TRBD1. The germline V gene has CDR1 MDHEN and CDR2 SYDVKM. The trim removed 5 bases at V and 4 bases at J, leaving 7 bases unmatched. The CDR3 sequence is 15 residues long. CDR3 residues: CASSTPGQGSETQYF. CDR3 DNA sequence: TGTGCCAGCAGTACTCCGGGACAGGGGTCAGAGACCCAGTACTTC.

The chain is built from TRBV27 and TRBJ1-2; the match to TRBD1 covers 8 bases. The CDR3 loop spans 19 amino acids. V dropped 5 bases and J dropped 2; count of bases not matched to a gene: 19. Germline V gene sequence: CDR1 MNHEY, CDR2 SMNVEV (reference sequence). DNA for the CDR3: TGTGCCAGCAGTACAATATCCCGCCGCGGGCAGGGGGCGAACTATGGCTACACCTTC. Translated: CASSTISRRGQGANYGYTF.

The gene calls are TRBV6-1 and TRBJ1-4; D is uncertain. Trimming took off 7 bases at V and 6 bases at J, with 15 bases between the two ends. The CDR3 is 14 residues long. Germline V CDR1 and CDR2: MNHNS, SASEGT. In DNA, the CDR3 is TGTGCCAGCACCCCGGTCGGGTTCCATGAAAAACTGTTTTTT. Encoded protein: CASTPVGFHEKLFF.

This chain links TRBV7-9 with TRBJ2-1, with 13 bases lining up with TRBD2. Germline V CDR1 and CDR2: SEHNR, FQNEAQ (reference sequence). This CDR3 region has 15 residues. V dropped 5 bases and J dropped 6; count of bases not matched to a gene: 4. CDR3 sequence: CASSILAGGINEQFF. For the CDR3, the DNA is TGTGCCAGCAGCATACTAGCGGGAGGGATCAATGAGCAGTTCTTC. The whole variable domain, remainder taken from reference TRBV7-9 and TRBJ2-1, is DTGVSQNPRHKITKRGQNVTFRCDPISEHNRLYWYRQTLGQGPEFLTYFQNEAQLEKSRLLSDRFSAERPKGSFSTLEIQRTEQGDSAMYLCASSILAGGINEQFFGPGTRLTVL.

This chain joins TRBV18 and TRBJ1-2, with 11 positions matching TRBD1. Germline V gene data show CDR1 as KGHSH and CDR2 as LQKENI. The junction had 2 bases not matched to a gene; V was cut back by 3 bases and J by 5 bases. This CDR3 is 14 amino acids long. The CDR3 sequence is CASSPRDRGYGYTF. The CDR3 nucleotides are TGTGCCAGCTCACCCCGGGACAGGGGGTATGGCTACACCTTC.

The rearrangement uses TRBV13 and TRBJ1-2, with D perhaps matching TRBD1 (6 bases). This CDR3 is 14 amino acids long. Deletions cut 5 bases from V and 4 bases from J, with 14 bases between. Germline loops: CDR1 PRHDT, CDR2 FYEKMQ (reference sequence). CDR3 coding DNA: TGTGCCAGCAGCGAGAAGAAGGGGGTCTATGGCTACACCTTC. Translated: CASSEKKGVYGYTF.

This chain connects TRBV5-1 to TRBJ2-1; possibly TRBD2 for D (6 bases). Germline V CDR1 and CDR2: SGHRS, YFSETQ. The length of the CDR3 is 15 residues. Trimming removed 2 bases from V and 2 bases from J, with 11 bases in between. CDR3 loop: CASSFDSGPYNEQFF. For the CDR3, the DNA is TGCGCCAGCAGCTTTGACAGCGGGCCCTACAATGAGCAGTTCTTC. The whole variable domain, remainder taken from reference TRBV5-1 and TRBJ2-1, is KAGVTQTPRYLIKTRGQQVTLSCSPISGHRSVSWYQQTPGQGLQFLFEYFSETQRNKGNFPGRFSGRQFSNSRSEMNVSTLELGDSALYLCASSFDSGPYNEQFFGPGTRLTVL.

J is TRBJ2-1 and V is TRBV5-6; TRBD2 is a possible D gene (6 bases). Germline values: CDR1 SGHDT, CDR2 YYEEEE. V lost 4 bases and J lost 2, with 16 bases in between. CDR3 length: 16 amino acids. The CDR3, as DNA: TGTGCCAGCAGCCTTCGCGGGAAACTAACCTACAATGAGCAGTTCTTC. This codes for CASSLRGKLTYNEQFF.

The chain is built from TRBV6-5 and TRBJ1-4; D gene unclear. The ends were cut back, 5 bases at V and 0 bases at J, with 7 bases in the middle. Germline V CDR1 and CDR2: MNHEY, SVGAGI. The CDR3 has 14 residues. This CDR3 reads CASSNSPTNEKLFF. The CDR3 coding sequence is TGTGCCAGCAGTAACAGTCCAACTAATGAAAAACTGTTTTTT.

J is TRBJ2-7 and V is TRBV6-1, with D unclear. Trimming removed 6 bases at V and 0 bases at J, with 6 bases between. This CDR3 is 12 amino acids long. CDR1 and CDR2 (germline): MNHNS, SASEGT. The CDR3 region is CASRTVSYEQYF. The CDR3 DNA sequence: TGTGCCAGCAGAACAGTCTCCTACGAGCAGTACTTC.

The chain carries TRBV19 and TRBJ2-3, with D unclear. Trimming removed 3 bases at V and 2 bases at J, with 15 bases between. This CDR3 is built from 16 residues. Germline values: CDR1 LNHDA, CDR2 SQIVND (reference sequence). This CDR3 is CASSISPFQNTDTQYF. CDR3 sequence (DNA): TGTGCCAGTAGTATCAGTCCCTTTCAAAACACAGATACGCAGTATTTT.

This chain connects TRBV14 to TRBJ1-2; TRBD1 agrees at 7 bases. This CDR3 comprises 16 residues. V dropped 4 bases and J dropped 3; count of bases not matched to a gene: 11. Germline lookup yields CDR1 SGHDN and CDR2 FVKESK. The CDR3 region is CASSPLGHRGDYGYTF. The DNA for the CDR3 is TGTGCCAGCAGCCCACTTGGCCACAGGGGTGACTATGGCTACACCTTC. Full variable domain (missing parts from reference TRBV14 and TRBJ1-2): EAGVTQFPSHSVIEKGQTVTLRCDPISGHDNLYWYRRVMGKEIKFLLHFVKESKQDESGMPNNRFLAERTGGTYSTLKVQPAELEDSGVYFCASSPLGHRGDYGYTFGSGTRLTVV.

V and J are TRBV11-2 and TRBJ2-3; 7 bases are a match to TRBD2. The CDR3 extends over 17 amino acids. Germline V gives CDR1 SGHAT, CDR2 FQNNGV. After removal of 1 base from V and 0 bases from J, the junction contained 7 bases not matched to a gene. The CDR3 here is CASSLGLRGGSTDTQYF. CDR3 DNA sequence: TGTGCCAGCAGCTTAGGATTGCGCGGGGGTAGCACAGATACGCAGTATTTT.

The chain recombines TRBV7-2 with TRBJ1-3; D is unclear. CDR1 and CDR2 from the germline V gene are SGHTA and FQGNSA. The V end was cut by 8 bases, the J end by 2 bases, with 16 bases between. The CDR3 extends over 15 amino acids. The CDR3 is CASLRSDTAGNTIYF. The CDR3 nucleotides are TGTGCCAGCTTACGAAGTGACACGGCTGGAAACACCATATATTTT. Combining the CDR3 with reference TRBV7-2 and TRBJ1-3 gives the whole variable domain GAGVSQSPSNKVTEKGKDVELRCDPISGHTALYWYRQSLGQGLEFLIYFQGNSAPDKSGLPSDRFSAERTGGSVSTLTIQRTQQEDSAVYLCASLRSDTAGNTIYFGEGSWLTVV.